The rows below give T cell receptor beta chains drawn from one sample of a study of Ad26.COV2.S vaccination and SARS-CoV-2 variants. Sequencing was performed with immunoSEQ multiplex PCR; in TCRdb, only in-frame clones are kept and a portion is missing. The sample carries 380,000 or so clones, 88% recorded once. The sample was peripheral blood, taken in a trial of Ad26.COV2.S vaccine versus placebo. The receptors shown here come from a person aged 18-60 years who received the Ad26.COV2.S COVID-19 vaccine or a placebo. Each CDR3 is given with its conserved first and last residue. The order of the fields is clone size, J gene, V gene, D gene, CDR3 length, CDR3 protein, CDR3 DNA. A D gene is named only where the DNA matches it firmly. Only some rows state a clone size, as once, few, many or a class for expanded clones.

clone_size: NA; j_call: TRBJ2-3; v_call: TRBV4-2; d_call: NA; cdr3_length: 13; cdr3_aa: CASSQVLTDTQYF; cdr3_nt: TGTGCCAGCAGCCAAGTTTTGACAGATACGCAGTATTTT
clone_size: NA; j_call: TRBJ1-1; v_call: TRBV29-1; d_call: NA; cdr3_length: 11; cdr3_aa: CSAWDNLDPFF; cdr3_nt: TGCAGCGCTTGGGACAACCTAGACCCTTTCTTT
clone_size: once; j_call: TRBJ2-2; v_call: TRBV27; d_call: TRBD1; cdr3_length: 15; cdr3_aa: CASSPRDRVGGELFF; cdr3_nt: TGTGCCAGCAGTCCGAGGGACAGGGTTGGCGGGGAGCTGTTTTTT
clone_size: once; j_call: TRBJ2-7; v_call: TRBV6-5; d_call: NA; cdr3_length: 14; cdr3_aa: CASTPYQGRYEQYF; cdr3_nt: TGTGCCAGCACCCCGTACCAGGGACGCTACGAGCAGTACTTC
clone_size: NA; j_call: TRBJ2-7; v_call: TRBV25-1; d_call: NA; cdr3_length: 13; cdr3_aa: CASRGGISYEQYF; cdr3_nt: TGTGCCAGCAGGGGGGGCATTTCCTACGAGCAGTACTTC
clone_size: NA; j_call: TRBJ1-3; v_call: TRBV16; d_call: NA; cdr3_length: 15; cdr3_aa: CASKIQAISGNTIYF; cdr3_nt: TGTGCCAGCAAAATACAGGCGATCTCTGGAAACACCATATATTTT
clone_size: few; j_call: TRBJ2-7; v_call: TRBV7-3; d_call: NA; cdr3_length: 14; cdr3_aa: CASSLDHRESEQYF; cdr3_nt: TGTGCCAGCAGCTTAGACCATAGGGAGTCCGAGCAGTACTTC
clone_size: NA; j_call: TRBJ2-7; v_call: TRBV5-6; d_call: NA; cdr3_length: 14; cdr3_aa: CASREGLTSYEQYF; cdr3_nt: TGTGCCAGCAGAGAGGGACTGACGTCCTACGAGCAGTACTTC
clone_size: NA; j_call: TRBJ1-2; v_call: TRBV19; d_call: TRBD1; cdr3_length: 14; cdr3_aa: CASSYRGQGDGYTF; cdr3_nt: TGTGCCAGTAGCTACAGGGGCCAAGGAGATGGCTACACCTTC
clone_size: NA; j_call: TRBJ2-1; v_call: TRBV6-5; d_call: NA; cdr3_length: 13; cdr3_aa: CASSWASYNEQFF; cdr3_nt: TGTGCCAGCAGCTGGGCCTCCTACAATGAGCAGTTCTTC
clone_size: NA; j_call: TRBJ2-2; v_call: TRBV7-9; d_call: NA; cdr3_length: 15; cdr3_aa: CASSPDGRNTGELFF; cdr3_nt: TGTGCCAGCAGCCCGGACGGACGTAACACCGGGGAGCTGTTTTTT
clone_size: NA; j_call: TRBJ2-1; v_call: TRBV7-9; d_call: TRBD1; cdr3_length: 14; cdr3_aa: CASSFRDSYNEQFF; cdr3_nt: TGTGCCAGCAGCTTCCGGGACAGTTACAATGAGCAGTTCTTC
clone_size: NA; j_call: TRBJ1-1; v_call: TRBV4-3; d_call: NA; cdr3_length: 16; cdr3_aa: CASSQDPGTRVAEAFF; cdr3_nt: TGCGCCAGCAGCCAAGATCCTGGGACACGGGTCGCTGAAGCTTTCTTT
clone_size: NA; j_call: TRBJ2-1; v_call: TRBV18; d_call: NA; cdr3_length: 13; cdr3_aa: CASSPGSDNEQFF; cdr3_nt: TGTGCCAGCTCACCAGGCAGTGACAATGAGCAGTTCTTC
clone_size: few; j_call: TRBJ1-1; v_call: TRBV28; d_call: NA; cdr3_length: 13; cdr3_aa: CASSLGWNTEAFF; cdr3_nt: TGTGCCAGCAGTTTGGGATGGAACACTGAAGCTTTCTTT
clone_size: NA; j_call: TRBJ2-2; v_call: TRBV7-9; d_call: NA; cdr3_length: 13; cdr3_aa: CASGRASRGELFF; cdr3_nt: TGTGCCAGCGGACGGGCCAGCCGAGGGGAGCTGTTTTTT
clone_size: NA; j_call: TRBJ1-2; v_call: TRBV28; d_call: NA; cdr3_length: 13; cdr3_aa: CASSLRRVGGYTF; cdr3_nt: TGTGCCAGCAGTTTACGCAGGGTGGGGGGCTACACCTTC